A selection of T cell receptor beta chains follows, all from one sample in a study of shared clonotypes between healthy human individuals. Sequenced by immunoSEQ multiplex PCR; TCRdb stores in-frame clones only, minus some. The sample has roughly 2.5 million clones, more than 80% seen once. Sequenced: naive CD4+ T cells sorted from blood. Receptor source: a man between 18 and 35 years old in good health. Both conserved end residues are part of each CDR3. The D gene is left open where the match is weak. Rows may omit the clone size; those that give it use once, few, many or a size class.

- | - | TRBJ1-1 | TRBV5-1 | 16 | TGCGCCAGCAGTCACCTCCCGGACAGCCCGAACACTGAAGCTTTCTTT | CASSHLPDSPNTEAFF
- | - | TRBJ1-2 | TRBV11-2 | 13 | TGTGCCAGCAGGGGGGCCGGGGGCTATGGCTACACCTTC | CASRGAGGYGYTF
once | - | TRBJ2-3 | TRBV7-6 | 13 | TGTGCCAGCAGCTTTTCCGGCACAGATACGCAGTATTTT | CASSFSGTDTQYF
- | - | TRBJ2-3 | TRBV6-1 | 15 | TGTGCCAGCAGTGTCATTAGCAAGGTTTCAGATACGCAGTATTTT | CASSVISKVSDTQYF
- | - | TRBJ1-6 | TRBV5-8 | 15 | TGTGCCAGCAGCTTGGACAGGAGAACGTATTCACCCCTCCACTTT | CASSLDRRTYSPLHF
- | TRBD1 | TRBJ2-7 | TRBV6-6 | 15 | TGTGCCAGCAGTTACAGAGACAGGGGCTCCTACGAGCAGTACTTC | CASSYRDRGSYEQYF
- | TRBD2 | TRBJ2-3 | TRBV19 | 16 | TGTGCCAGTAGTACCGGACTAGCGGGGTTCACAGATACGCAGTATTTT | CASSTGLAGFTDTQYF
few | - | TRBJ1-1 | TRBV6-5 | 13 | TGTGCCAGCTTACGGCGACAGAACACTGAAGCTTTCTTT | CASLRRQNTEAFF
- | - | TRBJ1-1 | TRBV19 | 14 | TGTGCCAGTAGTCCGAGTCGAGAGTACACTGAAGCTTTCTTT | CASSPSREYTEAFF
- | - | TRBJ2-5 | TRBV29-1 | 15 | TGCAGCGTTAGGGCTCCTCCTCCCCGCCAAGAGACCCAGTACTTC | CSVRAPPPRQETQYF
once | TRBD1 | TRBJ1-2 | TRBV6-4 | 15 | TGTGCCAGCAGGAAAACGACAGGGGATGAAAAGGGCTACACCTTC | CASRKTTGDEKGYTF
- | - | TRBJ2-7 | TRBV9 | 16 | TGTGCCAGCAGCCCTTGGATCGGGGCCTCGAAGATTGAGCAGTACTTC | CASSPWIGASKIEQYF
- | TRBD2 | TRBJ2-7 | TRBV5-5 | 15 | TGTGCCAGCAGTTCAGGACTAGCGAACTCCTACGAGCAGTACTTC | CASSSGLANSYEQYF
- | TRBD1 | TRBJ2-2 | TRBV10-3 | 15 | TGTGCCATCAGTGAAACGGACAGGGGCACCGGGGAGCTGTTTTTT | CAISETDRGTGELFF
- | - | TRBJ1-6 | TRBV27 | 18 | TGTGCCAGCAGTAAATCTCCCGGGACATCCCCGGACATTTCACCCCTCCACTTT | CASSKSPGTSPDISPLHF
- | TRBD1 | TRBJ1-1 | TRBV5-1 | 15 | TGCGCCAGCACCCCCGGGACAGACATGAACACTGAAGCTTTCTTT | CASTPGTDMNTEAFF
- | TRBD1 | TRBJ1-1 | TRBV7-2 | 13 | TGTGCCAGCAGCTCGGACAGGCTTACTGAAGCTTTCTTT | CASSSDRLTEAFF
- | - | TRBJ1-1 | TRBV27 | 16 | TGTGCCAGCAGTTTAATTTGGGGAGGCCAGCACACTGAAGCTTTCTTT | CASSLIWGGQHTEAFF
- | - | TRBJ1-5 | TRBV6-6 | 15 | TGTGCCAGCAACCGACGACCGGACGCTAATCAGCCCCAGCATTTT | CASNRRPDANQPQHF
few | - | TRBJ1-2 | TRBV4-1 | 13 | TGCGCCAGCAGCCAAGTTGACAGGACGGGCTACACCTTC | CASSQVDRTGYTF
- | - | TRBJ1-4 | TRBV15 | 19 | TGTGCCACCAGCAGAGAAGAAGCTTTCCAAGGGTCAACTAATGAAAAACTGTTTTTT | CATSREEAFQGSTNEKLFF
- | - | TRBJ2-7 | TRBV7-2 | 15 | TGTGCCAGCAGCTTACTCGGGGGTTCGGCCTACGAGCAGTACTTC | CASSLLGGSAYEQYF